Below are 16 T cell receptor beta chains sequenced from a single sample in a study of blood T cell repertoires in COVID-19. Data came from immunoSEQ multiplex PCR; TCRdb stores just in-frame clones and leaves some out. The sample records about 310,000 clones, about nine tenths being singletons. The sequenced sample consisted of peripheral blood. The receptors here all came from a man over 45 with active or convalescent COVID-19.

The V gene is TRBV6-5, the J gene TRBJ1-2; D not certain. The V end was cut by 8 bases, the J end by 8 bases, with 18 bases between. This CDR3 contains 13 residues. Germline lookup yields CDR1 MNHEY and CDR2 SVGAGI. Written as DNA, the CDR3 is TGTGCCAGCTGCAGAATCTCGAGGGCCGGCTACACCTTC. Translated, it gives CASCRISRAGYTF.

This chain connects TRBV28 to TRBJ2-7; 9 nucleotides match TRBD2. Germline values: CDR1 MDHEN, CDR2 SYDVKM. V shed 5 bases and J 3 bases; nucleotides not matched to a gene: 14. The CDR3 spans 17 residues. CDR3 coding DNA: TGTGCCAGCAGTGCCAGCTCAGCGGGGGGAGACATCTACGAGCAGTACTTC. Its protein is CASSASSAGGDIYEQYF.

CDR3 bases: TGCGCCAGCAGCCTCAGCTTGGGACTAGCGGAATACAATGAGCAGTTCTTC. Residues: CASSLSLGLAEYNEQFF. The genes are TRBV4-3 and TRBJ2-1; 11 bases map to TRBD2. The CDR3 extends over 17 amino acids. V dropped 4 bases and J dropped 4; count of bases not matched to a gene: 9. Germline V gives CDR1 LGHNA, CDR2 YSLEER.

The chain combines TRBV2 with TRBJ1-2, with TRBD1 matching 9 bases. The CDR3 is made up of 17 amino acids. Germline V CDR1 and CDR2: SNHLY, FYNNEI. V was pared by 5 bases and J by 3 bases, with 13 bases of the junction left unmatched. The CDR3 loop reads CASSPGQGVFSDYGYTF. The CDR3 region has the DNA TGTGCCAGCAGTCCGGGACAGGGTGTATTTTCGGACTATGGCTACACCTTC.

The V call is TRBV24-1, the J call TRBJ2-5, with D perhaps TRBD1 (6 bases). The V and J ends lost 3 bases and 2 bases respectively, with 12 bases between them. Per germline, CDR1 KGHDR and CDR2 SFDVKD. The CDR3 length is 15 residues. CDR3 residues: CATSDPVTGQETQYF. The CDR3 DNA reads as TGTGCCACCAGTGATCCGGTCACAGGGCAAGAGACCCAGTACTTC.

J is TRBJ2-3 and V is TRBV19, with 8 bases lining up with TRBD2. Germline CDR1 is LNHDA and CDR2 is SQIVND (reference sequence). The V and J ends lost 9 bases and 4 bases, in that order; junction bases with no gene match: 12. CDR3 length: 15 amino acids. In DNA, the CDR3 is TGTGCCAGCAATGGTATTGGGACTAGTCCAGATACGCAGTATTTT. It is translated as CASNGIGTSPDTQYF.

This chain links TRBV30 with TRBJ1-1; 8 bases map to TRBD1. V shed 0 bases, J shed 2 bases, and the junction held 11 bases outside the gene matches. CDR3 length: 17 amino acids. Germline CDR1 GTSNPN, CDR2 SVGIG (reference sequence). The CDR3 DNA is TGTGCCTGGAGTGTACGCCTGGGCAGGGGGCAAAACACTGAAGCTTTCTTT. Its translation: CAWSVRLGRGQNTEAFF.

The chain carries TRBV7-9 and TRBJ1-3; D is possibly TRBD1 (6 bases). Trimming shortened V by 5 bases and J by 4 bases, and 12 bases separated the two germline ends. Germline V gene data show CDR1 as SEHNR and CDR2 as FQNEAQ (reference sequence). This CDR3 contains 14 residues. CDR3 loop: CASSLIGTGNTIYF. DNA of the CDR3: TGTGCCAGCAGCCTAATTGGGACAGGAAACACCATATATTTT.

This chain uses TRBV2 with TRBJ2-7; 11 bases match TRBD1. CDR3 size: 14 residues. V gave up 6 bases and J gave up 4 bases; unmatched junction bases: 5. Germline V lookup: CDR1 SNHLY, CDR2 FYNNEI. CDR3 protein: CASSPGQGAYEQYF. CDR3 coding DNA: TGTGCCAGCAGCCCCGGACAGGGGGCATACGAGCAGTACTTC.

The CDR3 reads CASSQTEYSNQPQHF. The CDR3 DNA reads TGTGCCAGCAGTCAGACAGAGTATAGCAATCAGCCCCAGCATTTT. This chain joins TRBV28 and TRBJ1-5, with a tentative D call TRBD1 (5 bases). Trimming stripped 5 bases from V and 0 bases from J, with 11 bases between. The germline gives CDR1 MDHEN, CDR2 SYDVKM. The CDR3 sequence is 15 residues long.

The chain couples TRBV28 to TRBJ1-5, with 10 bases aligning to TRBD1. J lost 7 bases, V lost 6 bases, and 6 bases had no gene match. CDR1 is MDHEN and CDR2 is SYDVKM in the germline V gene. The CDR3 length is 14 residues. The CDR3 DNA is TGTGCCAGCAGCCCGACAGGGGGCTGGCAGCCCCAGCATTTT. It is translated as CASSPTGGWQPQHF.

The genes are TRBV24-1 and TRBJ1-2; a possible D gene is TRBD1 (5 bases). The germline V and J ends were trimmed by 2 bases and 8 bases, with 11 bases remaining between them. The CDR3 loop spans 13 amino acids. From germline, CDR1 is KGHDR and CDR2 SFDVKD. The CDR3 protein is CATSDSQVRGYTF. The DNA of the CDR3 is TGTGCCACCAGTGATTCACAGGTACGAGGCTACACCTTC.

The chain carries TRBV9 and TRBJ2-7; 7 nucleotides agree with TRBD2. With 0 bases clipped from V and 2 bases from J, the junction kept 5 bases outside the gene matches. This CDR3 is built from 15 residues. Germline-derived CDR1 and CDR2 are SGDLS and YYNGEE. Here the CDR3 DNA reads TGTGCCAGCAGCGTAGGAGCGGGATTGACCTACGAGCAGTACTTC. Translating gives CASSVGAGLTYEQYF. The whole variable domain, remainder taken from reference TRBV9 and TRBJ2-7, is DSGVTQTPKHLITATGQRVTLRCSPRSGDLSVYWYQQSLDQGLQFLIQYYNGEERAKGNILERFSAQQFPDLHSELNLSSLELGDSALYFCASSVGAGLTYEQYFGPGTRLTVT.

The chain uses TRBV10-3 and TRBJ1-1, with 9 bases fitting TRBD1. Germline assignment: CDR1 ENHRY and CDR2 SYGVKD. J was trimmed by 7 bases and V by 2 bases; bases with no gene match: 5. CDR3 length: 14 residues. This CDR3 is CAISERGQGGEAFF. The CDR3 DNA is TGTGCCATCAGTGAGAGGGGACAGGGAGGTGAAGCTTTCTTT.

The V gene is TRBV24-1, the J gene TRBJ2-3; D remains unclear. The CDR3 totals 14 residues. Germline V CDR1 and CDR2: KGHDR, SFDVKD. Trimming took 9 bases from V and 5 from J, leaving 17 bases between them. The CDR3 DNA sequence: TGTGCCACCGGCGAGGATATCCGTCAAGATACGCAGTATTTT. Protein: CATGEDIRQDTQYF.

The chain recombines TRBV27 with TRBJ2-7; 9 bases are shared with TRBD1. This CDR3 spans 14 amino acids. The V gene end was trimmed by 3 bases and the J gene end by 2 bases; junction bases not matched to a gene: 2. CDR1 and CDR2 from the germline V gene are MNHEY and SMNVEV (reference sequence). CDR3 residues: CASSFRDRAYEQYF. DNA of the CDR3: TGTGCCAGCAGTTTCAGGGACAGGGCCTACGAGCAGTACTTC.